This T cell receptor (beta chain) was recorded in a study of cytomegalovirus exposure and HLA in healthy donors. Profiled with immunoSEQ multiplex PCR; TCRdb holds only in-frame clones, not every one. The data contain 150,000 to 200,000 clones, about 90% of them seen just once; the ten biggest clones take up around 4.4%. Study-level results: Three CMV-associated chains were confirmed in vitro to be specific for CMV antigens. The investigators catalogued 150 to 200 TCR beta chains as cytomegalovirus-associated. TCR clusters originating in the first cohort tended to co-occur in the 100 to 150 validation repertoires, according to a later analysis. For cytomegalovirus status, the classifier reportedly gave diagnoses with high specificity and sensitivity.

Comments on this clone: Its matching antigen is unknown.

This TCR came from a man younger than 35 in good health and CMV-seropositive. The specimen sequenced was PBMCs.

The CDR3 reads CASRSGGQSYEQYF. In DNA, the CDR3 is TGCGCCAGCCGCTCGGGGGGCCAATCCTACGAGCAGTACTTC. The chain joins TRBV10-1 to TRBJ2-7, with a tentative D call TRBD2 (7 bases). The CDR3 extends over 14 amino acids. Between the trimmed V and J ends, which lost 8 bases and 1 base, there was a span of 15 bases. Germline CDR1 and CDR2: WNHNN and SYGVQD (reference sequence).